This TCR beta chain is drawn from a study of T cells in Graves' hyperthyroidism and ophthalmopathy. The source material, RNA transcripts, was used to amplify TCR beta CDR3 regions. Primed by the HTBI set, a first-round RT-PCR was run on the TCR CDR3. TCRdb reprocessed the multiplex PCR reads via MiXCR and lists one record per CDR3 protein. The sample has 89,000 or so distinct CDR3 sequences, roughly 37% seen once. This clonotype showed up many times. This CDR3 is built from 13 residues. Looked up from germline, CDR1 is KGHSH and CDR2 is LQKENI. Trimming cost V 2 bases and J 8 bases, with 7 bases left between them.

This TCR was sampled from a woman between 25 and 40 years old with Graves' hyperthyroidism. The rearrangement uses TRBV18 and TRBJ1-6, with D hard to call. Sequences were obtained from peripheral blood or thyroid tissue (not recorded which). CDR3 sequence (DNA): TGTGCCAGCTCACCAAGGCGGGATTCACCCCTCCACTTT. This sequence encodes CASSPRRDSPLHF. Together with reference TRBV18 and TRBJ1-6, the CDR3 gives the full variable domain: NAGVMQNPRHLVRRRGQEARLRCSPMKGHSHVYWYRQLPEEGLKFMVYLQKENIIDESGMPKERFSAEFPKEGPSILRIQQVVRGDSAAYFCASSPRRDSPLHFGNGTRLTVT.